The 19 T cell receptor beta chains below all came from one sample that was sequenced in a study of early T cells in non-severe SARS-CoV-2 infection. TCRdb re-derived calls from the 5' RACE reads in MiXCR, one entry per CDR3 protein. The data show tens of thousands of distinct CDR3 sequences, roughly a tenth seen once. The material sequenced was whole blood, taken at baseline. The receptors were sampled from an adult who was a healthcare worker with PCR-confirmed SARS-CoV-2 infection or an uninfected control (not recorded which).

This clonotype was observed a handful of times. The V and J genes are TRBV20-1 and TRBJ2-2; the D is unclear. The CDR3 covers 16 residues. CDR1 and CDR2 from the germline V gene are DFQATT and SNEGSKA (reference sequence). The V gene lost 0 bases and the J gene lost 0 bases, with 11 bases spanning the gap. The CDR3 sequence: CSAREGSAANTGELFF. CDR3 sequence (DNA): TGCAGTGCTAGAGAGGGCTCGGCTGCGAACACCGGGGAGCTGTTTTTT.

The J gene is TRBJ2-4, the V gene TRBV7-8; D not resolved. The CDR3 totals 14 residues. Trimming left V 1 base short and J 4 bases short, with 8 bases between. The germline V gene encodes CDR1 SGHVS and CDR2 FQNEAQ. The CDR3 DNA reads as TGTGCCAGCAGCTTAGTAAGGTGGAAAAACATTCAGTACTTC. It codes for CASSLVRWKNIQYF.

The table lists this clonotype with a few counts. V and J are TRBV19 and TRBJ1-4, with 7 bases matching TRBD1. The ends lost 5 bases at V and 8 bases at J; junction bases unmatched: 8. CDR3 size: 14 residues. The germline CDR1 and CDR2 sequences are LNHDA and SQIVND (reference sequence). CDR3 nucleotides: TGTGCCAGTAGTCGCACAGGGGAGGACGAAAAACTGTTTTTT. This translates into CASSRTGEDEKLFF. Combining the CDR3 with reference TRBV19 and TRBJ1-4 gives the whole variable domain DGGITQSPKYLFRKEGQNVTLSCEQNLNHDAMYWYRQDPGQGLRLIYYSQIVNDFQKGDIAEGYSVSREKKESFPLTVTSAQKNPTAFYLCASSRTGEDEKLFFGSGTQLSVL.

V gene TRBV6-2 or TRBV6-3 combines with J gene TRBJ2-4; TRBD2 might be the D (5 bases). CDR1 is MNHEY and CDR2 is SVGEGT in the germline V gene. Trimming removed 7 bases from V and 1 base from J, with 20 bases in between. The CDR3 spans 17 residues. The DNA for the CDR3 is TGTGCCAGCAAAATGAGGGAGCTGGCACCTGCCAAAAACATTCAGTACTTC. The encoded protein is CASKMRELAPAKNIQYF.

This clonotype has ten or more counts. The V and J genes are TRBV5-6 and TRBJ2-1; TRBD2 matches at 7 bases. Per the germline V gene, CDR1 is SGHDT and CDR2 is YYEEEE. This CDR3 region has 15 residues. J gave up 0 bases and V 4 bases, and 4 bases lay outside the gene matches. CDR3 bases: TGTGCCAGCAGCGCCCTAGCGGCCTCCTACAATGAGCAGTTCTTC. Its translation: CASSALAASYNEQFF.

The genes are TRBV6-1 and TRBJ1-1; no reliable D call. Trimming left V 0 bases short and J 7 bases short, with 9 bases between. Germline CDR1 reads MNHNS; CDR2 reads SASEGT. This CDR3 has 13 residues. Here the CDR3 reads CASSEALLREAFF. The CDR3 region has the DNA TGTGCCAGCAGTGAAGCGCTCCTACGTGAAGCTTTCTTT.

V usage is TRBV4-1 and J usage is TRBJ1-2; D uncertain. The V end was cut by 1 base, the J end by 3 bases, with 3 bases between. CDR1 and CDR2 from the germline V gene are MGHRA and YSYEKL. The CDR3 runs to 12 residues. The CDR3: CASSQAHYGYTF. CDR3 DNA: TGCGCCAGCAGCCAAGCCCACTATGGCTACACCTTC.

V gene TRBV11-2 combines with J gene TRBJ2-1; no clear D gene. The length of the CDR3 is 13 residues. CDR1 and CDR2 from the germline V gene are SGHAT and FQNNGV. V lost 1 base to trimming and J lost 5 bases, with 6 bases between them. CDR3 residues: CASSLGQNNEQFF. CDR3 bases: TGTGCCAGCAGCTTAGGGCAGAACAATGAGCAGTTCTTC.

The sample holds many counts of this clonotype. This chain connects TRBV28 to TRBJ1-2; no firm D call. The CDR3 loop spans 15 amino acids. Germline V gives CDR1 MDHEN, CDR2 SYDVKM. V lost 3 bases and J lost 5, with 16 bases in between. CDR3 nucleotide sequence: TGTGCCAGCAGTTTCACAAACCTGCTAGGTTATGGCTACACCTTC. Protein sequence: CASSFTNLLGYGYTF.

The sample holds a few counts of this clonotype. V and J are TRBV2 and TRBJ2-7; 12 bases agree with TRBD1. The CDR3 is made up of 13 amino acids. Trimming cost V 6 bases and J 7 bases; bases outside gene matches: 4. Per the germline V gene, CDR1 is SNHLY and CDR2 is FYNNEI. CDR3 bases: TGTGCCAGCAGAGGGACAGGGGGCAGGGAGCAGTACTTC. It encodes CASRGTGGREQYF.

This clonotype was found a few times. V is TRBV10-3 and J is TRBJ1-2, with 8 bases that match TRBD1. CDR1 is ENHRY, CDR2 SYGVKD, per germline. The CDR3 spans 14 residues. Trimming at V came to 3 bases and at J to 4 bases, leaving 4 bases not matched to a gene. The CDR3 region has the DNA TGTGCCATCAGTGATCAGGGGGCCATCTATGGCTACACCTTC. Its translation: CAISDQGAIYGYTF.

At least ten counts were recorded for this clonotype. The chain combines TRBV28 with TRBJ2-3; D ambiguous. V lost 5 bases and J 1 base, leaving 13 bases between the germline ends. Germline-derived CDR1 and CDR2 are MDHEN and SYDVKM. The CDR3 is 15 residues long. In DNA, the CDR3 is TGTGCCAGCAGTCCCCCAGGAGTGGGCACAGATACGCAGTATTTT. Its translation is CASSPPGVGTDTQYF.

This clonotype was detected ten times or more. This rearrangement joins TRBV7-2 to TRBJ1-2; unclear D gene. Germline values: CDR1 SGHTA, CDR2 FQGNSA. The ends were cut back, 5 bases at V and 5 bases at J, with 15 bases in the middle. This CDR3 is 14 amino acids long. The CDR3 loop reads CASSPRAQVYGYTF. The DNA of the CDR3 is TGTGCCAGCAGCCCCCGCGCGCAGGTATATGGCTACACCTTC.

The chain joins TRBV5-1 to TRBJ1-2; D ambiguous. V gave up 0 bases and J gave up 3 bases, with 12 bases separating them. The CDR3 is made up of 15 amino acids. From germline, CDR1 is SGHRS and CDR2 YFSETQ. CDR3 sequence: CASSLAGVVDYGYTF. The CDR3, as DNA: TGCGCCAGCAGCTTGGCTGGGGTCGTTGACTATGGCTACACCTTC.

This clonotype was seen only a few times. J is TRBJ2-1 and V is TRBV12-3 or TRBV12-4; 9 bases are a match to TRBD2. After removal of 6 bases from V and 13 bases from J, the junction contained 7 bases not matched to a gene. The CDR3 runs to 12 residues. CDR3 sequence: CASRQTGTSQFF. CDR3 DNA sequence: TGTGCCAGCAGGCAAACCGGGACTAGCCAGTTCTTC.

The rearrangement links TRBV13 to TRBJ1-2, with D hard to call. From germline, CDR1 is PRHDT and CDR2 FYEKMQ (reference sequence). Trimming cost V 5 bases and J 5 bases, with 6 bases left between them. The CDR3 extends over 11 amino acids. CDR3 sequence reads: CASSRNYGYTF. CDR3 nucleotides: TGTGCCAGCAGCAGAAATTATGGCTACACCTTC.

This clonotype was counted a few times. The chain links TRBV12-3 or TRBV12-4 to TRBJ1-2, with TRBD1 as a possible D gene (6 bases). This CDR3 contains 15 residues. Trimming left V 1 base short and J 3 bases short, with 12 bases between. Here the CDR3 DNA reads TGTGCCAGCAGTTTAGTTACAGGGTTTTACTATGGCTACACCTTC. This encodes CASSLVTGFYYGYTF.

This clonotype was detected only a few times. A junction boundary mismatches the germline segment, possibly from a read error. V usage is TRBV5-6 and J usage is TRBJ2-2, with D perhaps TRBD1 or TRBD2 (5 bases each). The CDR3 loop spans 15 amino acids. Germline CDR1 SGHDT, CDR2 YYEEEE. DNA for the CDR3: TGCGCCAGCAGCCCAAACCGGGGCAACACCGGGGAGCTGTTTTTT. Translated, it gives CASSPNRGNTGELFF. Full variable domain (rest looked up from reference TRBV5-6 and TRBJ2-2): DAGVTQSPTHLIKTRGQQVTLRCSPKSGHDTVSWYQQALGQGPQFIFQYYEEEERQRGNFPDRFSGHQFPNYSSELNVNALLLGDSALYLCASSPNRGNTGELFFGEGSRLTVL.

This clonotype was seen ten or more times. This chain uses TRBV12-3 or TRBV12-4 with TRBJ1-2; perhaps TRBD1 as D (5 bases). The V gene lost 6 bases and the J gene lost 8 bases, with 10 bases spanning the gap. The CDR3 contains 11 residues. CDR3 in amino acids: CASSPGIGYTF. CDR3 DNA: TGTGCCAGCAGCCCAGGGATCGGCTACACCTTC.